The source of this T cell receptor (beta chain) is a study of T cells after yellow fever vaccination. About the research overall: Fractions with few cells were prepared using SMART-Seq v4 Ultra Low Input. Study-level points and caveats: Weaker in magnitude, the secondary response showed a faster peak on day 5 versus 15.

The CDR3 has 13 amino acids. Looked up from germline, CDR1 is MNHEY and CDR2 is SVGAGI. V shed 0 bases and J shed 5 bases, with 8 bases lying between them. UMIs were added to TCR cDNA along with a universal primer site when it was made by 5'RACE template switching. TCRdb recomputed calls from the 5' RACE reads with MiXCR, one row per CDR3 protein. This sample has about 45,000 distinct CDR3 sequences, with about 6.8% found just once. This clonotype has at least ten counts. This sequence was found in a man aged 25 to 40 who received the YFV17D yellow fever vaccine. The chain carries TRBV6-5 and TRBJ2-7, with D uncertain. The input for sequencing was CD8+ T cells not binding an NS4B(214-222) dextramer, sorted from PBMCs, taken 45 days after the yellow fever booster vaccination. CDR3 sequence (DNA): TGTGCCAGCAGTTACTCGAAACCCGACGAGCAGTACTTC. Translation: CASSYSKPDEQYF.